The 4 T cell receptor beta chains below were found in one sample sequenced in a study of CD8 T cells in ankylosing spondylitis. Their specific antigens are unknown. TCRdb processed the 5' RACE reads anew with MiXCR; each CDR3 protein has one entry. The sample has about 840,000 distinct CDR3 sequences; about an eighth are singletons. General study results and limits: Roughly eight highly homologous variants made up a TCR beta motif that seemed to typify ankylosing spondylitis blood.

Sequences were obtained from blood, either unsorted or a sorted T cell fraction (not recorded which). The receptor source for this set is a male donor with ankylosing spondylitis.

This clonotype has a count of ten or more. This rearrangement joins TRBV29-1 to TRBJ2-1, with TRBD2 matching 15 bases. The germline CDR1 and CDR2 sequences are SQVTM and ANQGSEA. The CDR3 totals 14 residues. The J segment lost 7 bases and the V segment lost 4 bases, leaving 2 bases of the junction unmatched. The CDR3 DNA follows: TGCAGCGTTGCTGGACTAGCGGGGGGGAATGAGCAGTTCTTC. This translates into CSVAGLAGGNEQFF.

This clonotype was detected a few times. The V gene is TRBV18, the J gene TRBJ2-5; D may be TRBD1 (6 bases). Trimming stripped 3 bases from V and 5 bases from J, with 13 bases between. The CDR3 is 14 amino acids. Germline CDR1 and CDR2: KGHSH and LQKENI. This chain's CDR3 is CASSPQGNTETQYF. CDR3 nucleotide sequence: TGTGCCAGCTCACCCCAGGGGAATACGGAGACCCAGTACTTC. The full variable domain, its missing parts supplied by reference TRBV18 and TRBJ2-5, is NAGVMQNPRHLVRRRGQEARLRCSPMKGHSHVYWYRQLPEEGLKFMVYLQKENIIDESGMPKERFSAEFPKEGPSILRIQQVVRGDSAAYFCASSPQGNTETQYFGPGTRLLVL.

This chain links TRBV20-1 with TRBJ1-1, with TRBD1 matching over 8 bases. Germline CDR1 and CDR2: DFQATT and SNEGSKA (reference sequence). This CDR3 region has 15 residues. The V and J ends lost 0 bases and 3 bases, in that order; junction bases with no gene match: 6. CDR3 nucleotides: TGCAGTGCTAGAGATCGGAGACAGGGGTACACTGAAGCTTTCTTT. Encoded protein: CSARDRRQGYTEAFF.

In its sample, this clonotype was seen a few times. The V gene is TRBV9, the J gene TRBJ2-3, with a weak D call TRBD1 (5 bases). The CDR3 consists of 17 residues. The germline V gene has CDR1 SGDLS and CDR2 YYNGEE. V lost 2 bases, J lost 1 base, and 17 bases lay in between. CDR3 in DNA: TGTGCCAGCAGCGTTAAGGACATATCCGAAGGCACAGATACGCAGTATTTT. The encoded protein is CASSVKDISEGTDTQYF.